A single sample is the source of the 10 T cell receptor beta chains below, sequenced in a study of T cell responses to AZD1222 COVID-19 vaccine. Repertoires were generated with immunoSEQ multiplex PCR, while TCRdb's copy carries only in-frame clones and drops some. This sample carries about 94,000 clones, 85% of them seen once, and the ten largest clones take about 4.5%. The material sequenced was peripheral blood, taken 28 days after the second AZD1222 dose. The receptors were sampled from an adult who received the AZD1222 COVID-19 vaccine.

This clone was recorded only once. The V call is TRBV28, the J call TRBJ2-3, with D unresolved. This CDR3 comprises 17 residues. Germline CDR1 is MDHEN and CDR2 is SYDVKM. The V gene lost 5 bases and the J gene lost 0 bases, with 18 bases spanning the gap. CDR3 DNA: TGTGCCAGCAGTACCTGGACCGCATTCCCTAGCACAGATACGCAGTATTTT. This sequence encodes CASSTWTAFPSTDTQYF.

For this clone: The same CDR3 can be traced to other DNA sequences in this sample. This chain uses TRBV12-3 or TRBV12-4 with TRBJ1-1, with D hard to call. The CDR3 totals 12 residues. The V end lost 3 bases, the J end lost 1 base, and 3 bases lay between the germline ends. CDR3 sequence reads: CASSLGNTEAFF. In DNA, the CDR3 is TGTGCCAGCAGTTTGGGGAACACTGAAGCTTTCTTT.

The DNA for the CDR3 is TGTGCCAGCAGATCCCCAAGAGGTCCCGCGAACACCGGGGAGCTGTTTTTT. It yields the protein CASRSPRGPANTGELFF. The chain carries TRBV11-2 and TRBJ2-2; D is unclear. Germline V lookup: CDR1 SGHAT, CDR2 FQNNGV. V lost 6 bases and J 0 bases, leaving 17 bases between the germline ends. The CDR3 is 17 amino acids.

The V gene is TRBV5-4, the J gene TRBJ2-1; 8 bases are a match to TRBD1. The trim removed 7 bases at V and 0 bases at J, leaving 12 bases unmatched. The CDR3 is 17 residues long. Germline CDR1 reads SGHNT; CDR2 reads YYREEE (reference sequence). CDR3 residues: CASASVGQGSSYNEQFF. The CDR3 DNA reads as TGTGCCAGCGCTTCCGTTGGACAGGGTAGCTCCTACAATGAGCAGTTCTTC.

This clone was observed once. The CDR3 DNA reads as TGCGCCAGCAGCCAAGAGTTTATGGGGGCCGCGAATCAGCCCCAGCATTTT. Translating it yields CASSQEFMGAANQPQHF. The rearrangement links TRBV4-3 to TRBJ1-5; perhaps TRBD1 as D (6 bases). Deletions cut 0 bases from V and 4 bases from J, with 16 bases between. CDR3 size: 17 residues. CDR1 LGHNA and CDR2 YSLEER come from the germline V gene.

The rearrangement uses TRBV27 and TRBJ2-3; D possibly corresponds to TRBD2 (7 bases). Germline loops: CDR1 MNHEY, CDR2 SMNVEV (reference sequence). V lost 8 bases and J lost 5, with 26 bases in between. The CDR3 loop spans 17 amino acids. For the CDR3, the DNA is TGTGCCAGCGGCTCTACTGCTCGGGGGGCCCGGGGAGATACGCAGTATTTT. This encodes CASGSTARGARGDTQYF.

This clone was detected only once. The chain carries TRBV28 and TRBJ2-1; unclear D gene. Trimming shortened V by 5 bases and J by 9 bases, and 8 bases separated the two germline ends. CDR3 length: 11 residues. Germline-derived CDR1 and CDR2 are MDHEN and SYDVKM. CDR3 bases: TGTGCCAGCAGTCCCCTCGGTGAGCAGTTCTTC. Translating gives CASSPLGEQFF. The whole variable domain, filled in from reference TRBV28 and TRBJ2-1, reads DVKVTQSSRYLVKRTGEKVFLECVQDMDHENMFWYRQDPGLGLRLIYFSYDVKMKEKGDIPEGYSVSREKKERFSLILESASTNQTSMYLCASSPLGEQFFGPGTRLTVL.

The V call is TRBV5-1, the J call TRBJ1-5, with 8 positions matching TRBD1. Looked up from germline, CDR1 is SGHRS and CDR2 is YFSETQ. Germline trimming cut 4 bases from V and 5 bases from J; bases unmatched to any gene: 8. This CDR3 region has 15 residues. The DNA of the CDR3 is TGCGCCAGCAGCGCCGGACAGGGTTTGCATCAGCCCCAGCATTTT. Protein sequence: CASSAGQGLHQPQHF.

The chain is built from TRBV3-1 (or the pseudogene TRBV3-2) and TRBJ1-1; 8 bases map to TRBD1. Germline lookup yields CDR1 LGHDT and CDR2 YNNKEL (reference sequence). This CDR3 contains 15 residues. V gave up 3 bases and J gave up 1 base; unmatched junction bases: 4. The CDR3 DNA sequence: TGTGCCAGCAGCCAGGCTGGGACAGGGAACACTGAAGCTTTCTTT. Its protein product is CASSQAGTGNTEAFF.

This sequence joins TRBV6-1 and TRBJ2-3, with TRBD2 matching over 10 bases. Looked up from germline, CDR1 is MNHNS and CDR2 is SASEGT. Germline trimming cut 4 bases from V and 2 bases from J; bases unmatched to any gene: 6. The length of the CDR3 is 16 residues. As DNA, the CDR3 is TGTGCCAGCAGTGTCTCTAGCGGGAGCTACACAGATACGCAGTATTTT. Translated: CASSVSSGSYTDTQYF.